The present entry profiles one T cell receptor beta chain with its context. This record belongs to a study of blood T cell repertoires in COVID-19. Assay: immunoSEQ multiplex PCR; the TCRdb copy retains only in-frame clones and omits some. The sample consists of about 160,000 clones, 81% of them appearing once. The ends lost 4 bases at V and 4 bases at J; junction bases unmatched: 7. The CDR3 extends over 15 amino acids. CDR1 and CDR2 (germline): SGHRS, YFSETQ. The sample consisted of peripheral blood. The chain carries TRBV5-1 and TRBJ2-1, with 8 positions matching TRBD2. The TCR was taken from a man between 60 and 70 years old with active or convalescent COVID-19. CDR3 sequence: CASSESGGGYNEQFF. The CDR3 DNA reads as TGCGCCAGCAGCGAGAGCGGGGGCGGGTACAATGAGCAGTTCTTC.